These T cell receptor beta chains were read from a single sample in a study of vaccination effects on CD4 cells after COVID-19. Assay used: immunoSEQ multiplex PCR; TCRdb lists only in-frame clones, some missing. The sample yields roughly 45,000 clones, more than 65% seen once. Their antigens are not known. This specimen was CD4+ T cells from PBMCs cultured without peptide, taken after COVID-19 vaccination. The receptors derive from a human donor who received a COVID-19 vaccine. CDR3s include the opening cysteine and the closing phenylalanine or tryptophan. Fields, in order: J gene, clone size, D gene, V gene, CDR3 protein, CDR3 DNA. A D gene is named only where the DNA matches it firmly. Not all rows give a size; the values are once, few, many and, for expanded clones, a class.

>TRBJ2-5|NA|NA|TRBV4-1
CASSVRVAKETQYF
TGCGCCAGCAGCGTGCGGGTTGCAAAAGAGACCCAGTACTTC
>TRBJ1-1|NA|NA|TRBV19
CASSRDGSMNTEAFF
TGTGCCAGTAGTCGGGACGGATCCATGAACACTGAAGCTTTCTTT
>TRBJ1-6|NA|NA|TRBV30
CAWRSLLGPSPLHF
TGTGCCTGGAGATCCCTCCTTGGACCGTCACCCCTCCACTTT
>TRBJ2-3|NA|NA|TRBV16
CASSPWTDTQYF
TGTGCCAGCAGCCCGTGGACAGATACGCAGTATTTT
>TRBJ2-3|NA|NA|TRBV7-9
CASSPYNTDTQYF
TGTGCCAGCAGCCCGTACAACACAGATACGCAGTATTTT
>TRBJ1-2|NA|NA|TRBV7-9
CASSLIGSGYTF
TGTGCCAGCAGCTTAATCGGTTCCGGCTACACCTTC
>TRBJ2-3|once|TRBD2|TRBV13
CASSATGTSWTDTQYF
TGTGCCAGCAGCGCAACCGGGACTAGCTGGACAGATACGCAGTATTTT
>TRBJ2-7|NA|NA|TRBV11-2
CASSWGLPQQYF
TGTGCCAGCAGTTGGGGACTTCCGCAGCAGTACTTC
>TRBJ1-1|NA|NA|TRBV6-5
CASTEGRGAFF
TGTGCCAGCACCGAGGGGCGTGGGGCTTTCTTT
>TRBJ1-4|NA|NA|TRBV20-1
CSASEIRSLTNEKLFF
TGCAGTGCTAGTGAAATCCGGAGTTTAACTAATGAAAAACTGTTTTTT
>TRBJ2-2|few|NA|TRBV7-6
CASSLSLIPGRSGELFF
TGTGCCAGCAGCTTGTCATTAATTCCAGGGCGTTCCGGGGAGCTGTTTTTT
>TRBJ1-2|NA|NA|TRBV18
CASSREVDGYTF
TGTGCCAGCTCCCGTGAAGTTGATGGCTACACCTTC
>TRBJ2-3|NA|TRBD2|TRBV11-2
CASSQLAGGRDTQYF
TGTGCCAGCAGTCAGCTAGCGGGGGGGCGAGATACGCAGTATTTT
>TRBJ1-2|few|TRBD1|TRBV2
CASNDRGLPYGYTF
TGTGCCAGCAACGACAGGGGGTTACCGTATGGCTACACCTTC
>TRBJ2-5|NA|TRBD2|TRBV19
CASSSIGTSGGKETQYF
TGTGCCAGTAGTAGTATCGGGACTAGCGGGGGTAAAGAGACCCAGTACTTC
>TRBJ2-3|NA|TRBD2|TRBV7-9
CASSRSGRVGTDTQYF
TGTGCCAGCAGCAGGAGCGGGAGAGTAGGCACAGATACGCAGTATTTT
>TRBJ2-3|NA|TRBD2|TRBV19
CASIGREAGYTQYF
TGTGCCAGTATTGGGCGGGAGGCGGGATATACGCAGTATTTT
>TRBJ1-2|NA|TRBD1|TRBV6-1
CASSALTGWQNTGYTF
TGTGCCAGCAGTGCCCTGACAGGGTGGCAAAATACTGGCTACACCTTC
>TRBJ1-2|NA|NA|TRBV28
CASSLGQHYGYTF
TGTGCCAGCAGTCTAGGACAGCACTATGGCTACACCTTC
>TRBJ1-2|NA|TRBD1|TRBV19
CASSAPATGSNYGYTF
TGTGCCAGTAGTGCCCCCGCGACAGGGTCTAACTATGGCTACACCTTC
>TRBJ2-2|NA|TRBD1|TRBV19
CASRRDRVNTGELFF
TGTGCCAGTCGCCGGGACAGGGTGAACACCGGGGAGCTGTTTTTT
>TRBJ2-5|few|NA|TRBV7-9
CASSLEAKTQYF
TGTGCCAGCAGCTTAGAGGCCAAGACCCAGTACTTC
>TRBJ1-4|few|NA|TRBV14
CASSQDFQREKLFF
TGTGCCAGCAGCCAAGATTTCCAAAGGGAAAAACTGTTTTTT
>TRBJ1-3|NA|NA|TRBV6-5
CASSYRTQENTIYF
TGTGCCAGCAGTTACAGGACACAAGAGAACACCATATATTTT
>TRBJ2-7|NA|NA|TRBV15
CATNYEQYF
TGTGCCACCAACTACGAGCAGTACTTC
>TRBJ2-7|NA|NA|TRBV6-1
CASSPQDYEQYF
TGTGCCAGCAGCCCCCAGGACTACGAGCAGTACTTC
>TRBJ2-7|NA|NA|TRBV18
CASSPSTATRAWQYF
TGTGCCAGCTCACCATCGACGGCTACTCGAGCTTGGCAGTACTTC
>TRBJ2-5|NA|NA|TRBV5-1
CASSSRDSPPETQYF
TGCGCCAGCAGCTCGCGGGACAGCCCCCCGGAGACCCAGTACTTC
>TRBJ1-1|few|NA|TRBV3-1/TRBV3-2
CASSQVPNTEAFF
TGTGCCAGCAGCCAAGTCCCGAACACTGAAGCTTTCTTT
>TRBJ2-7|NA|NA|TRBV7-9
CASSAPGHYTYEQYF
TGTGCCAGCAGCGCGCCGGGACATTACACCTACGAGCAGTACTTC
>TRBJ2-1|NA|TRBD2|TRBV29-1
CSVRTSGQVGEFF
TGCAGCGTCCGAACTAGCGGCCAAGTGGGGGAGTTCTTC
>TRBJ2-6|NA|TRBD1|TRBV5-1
CASSLLNRGLLLGANVLTF
TGCGCCAGCAGCTTGTTGAACAGGGGGCTCCTTTTAGGGGCCAACGTCCTGACTTTC
>TRBJ2-7|NA|TRBD2|TRBV5-1
CASSLLAGNNEQYF
TGCGCCAGCAGCCTACTAGCGGGAAACAACGAGCAGTACTTC
>TRBJ2-7|NA|NA|TRBV25-1
CASSGVYEQYF
TGTGCCAGCAGTGGCGTTTACGAGCAGTACTTC
>TRBJ2-5|NA|TRBD1|TRBV5-4
CASREDRGPFLGETQYF
TGTGCCAGCAGGGAAGACAGGGGGCCCTTTCTCGGAGAGACCCAGTACTTC
>TRBJ1-2|NA|NA|TRBV7-9
CASSQGLYGYTF
TGTGCCAGCAGCCAAGGCCTCTATGGCTACACCTTC
>TRBJ2-3|few|TRBD2|TRBV16
CASSRSGGNTQYF
TGTGCCAGCAGCCGTTCGGGGGGGAATACGCAGTATTTT
>TRBJ2-3|NA|NA|TRBV2
CASSDQGRTDTQYF
TGTGCCAGCAGTGATCAGGGCCGCACAGATACGCAGTATTTT
>TRBJ1-3|few|NA|TRBV27
CAGRAIISGNTIYF
TGTGCCGGTCGGGCCATCATCTCTGGAAACACCATATATTTT
>TRBJ1-1|NA|NA|TRBV10-1
CASSDQNTEAFF
TGCGCCAGCAGTGACCAGAACACTGAAGCTTTCTTT
>TRBJ2-4|NA|TRBD2|TRBV29-1
CSAGGGPKNIQYF
TGCAGCGCCGGGGGGGGGCCCAAAAACATTCAGTACTTC
>TRBJ1-4|NA|TRBD1|TRBV3-1/TRBV3-2
CASSSTGAEKLFF
TGTGCCAGCAGCTCGACAGGGGCTGAAAAACTGTTTTTT
>TRBJ2-2|once|TRBD2|TRBV10-3
CAIRTSGRAGPGELFF
TGTGCCATCCGGACTAGCGGGAGGGCCGGACCCGGGGAGCTGTTTTTT
>TRBJ1-6|NA|TRBD1|TRBV18
CASSPDRGSPLHF
TGTGCCAGCTCACCAGACAGGGGCTCACCCCTCCACTTT
>TRBJ1-4|NA|NA|TRBV19
CASSNGAEEKLFF
TGTGCCAGTAGTAACGGGGCTGAAGAAAAACTGTTTTTT
>TRBJ1-1|NA|NA|TRBV25-1
CASSGGGDTEAFF
TGTGCCAGCAGTGGAGGAGGGGACACTGAAGCTTTCTTT
>TRBJ2-5|NA|TRBD2|TRBV5-5
CASSWESEGREGLVETQYF
TGTGCCAGCAGCTGGGAGTCCGAGGGGCGGGAGGGCCTAGTAGAGACCCAGTACTTC
>TRBJ2-3|NA|NA|TRBV4-2
CASSPLWLIGLDFNNTDTQYF
TGTGCCAGCAGCCCCTTATGGTTGATAGGACTCGACTTTAACAACACAGATACGCAGTATTTT
>TRBJ2-3|NA|NA|TRBV5-4
CASSLYFITDTQYF
TGTGCCAGCAGCTTATACTTCATCACAGATACGCAGTATTTT
>TRBJ2-7|once|NA|TRBV5-1
CASSVGPPAYEQYF
TGCGCCAGCAGCGTAGGTCCCCCCGCTTACGAGCAGTACTTC
>TRBJ2-3|NA|NA|TRBV6-5
CASTQGGRSDTQYF
TGTGCCAGCACCCAAGGGGGGCGGTCGGATACGCAGTATTTT
>TRBJ1-2|NA|NA|TRBV5-1
CASSLGGGAEGYTF
TGCGCCAGCAGCTTGGGCGGGGGGGCAGAAGGCTACACCTTC
>TRBJ1-5|NA|NA|TRBV7-9
CASSLVDGDQPQHF
TGTGCCAGCAGCTTAGTTGACGGGGACCAGCCCCAGCATTTT
>TRBJ2-5|NA|TRBD2|TRBV6-5
CASTPGLAGRTQYF
TGTGCCAGCACCCCGGGACTAGCGGGCAGGACCCAGTACTTC